Included here is one TCR beta chain sequence, with context. The germline gives CDR1 SNHLY, CDR2 FYNNEI. The CDR3 consists of 12 residues. Between the trimmed V and J ends, which lost 9 bases and 10 bases, there was a span of 16 bases. This table comes from immunoSEQ multiplex PCR, and its TCRdb copy is limited to in-frame clones, with some not included. In the table there are 30,000 or so clones, about 91% of which are singletons. These data originate in a study of lymphopenia after photon versus proton radiotherapy. The sequencing here drew on peripheral blood, taken from a patient treated with proton-based radiotherapy. This rearrangement joins TRBV2 to TRBJ2-1; possibly TRBD1 or TRBD2 for D (6 bases each). This receptor was obtained from a woman aged 55-70 years with cholangiocarcinoma. Some clones in this sample may be carry-over from other donors' samples. The CDR3: CASRGARSEQFF. For the CDR3, the DNA is TGTGCCAGTAGGGGGGCCCGATCGGAGCAGTTCTTC.